This T cell receptor beta chain was obtained from a study of blood T cell repertoires in COVID-19. The overall study: The United States, Italy and Spain were the sources of the acute and convalescent COVID-19 samples. The cDNA or gDNA used as material had been derived from T cells, B-cell-depleted T cells, or PBMCs.

CDR1 and CDR2 (germline): SGHTA, FQGNSA. The CDR3 loop spans 13 amino acids. V lost 5 bases, J lost 6 bases, and 3 bases stayed unmatched. Original processing notes: How many nucleated cells were present was estimated from reference gene primer amplification. TCRdb's copy holds only in-frame clones and misses some; the assay was immunoSEQ multiplex PCR. Clone size and the V and J calls come from that table; the DNA yielded D and trimming. The data show approximately 150,000 clones, about 86% seen once. This TCR came from an elderly woman with acute or convalescent COVID-19. This chain links TRBV7-2 with TRBJ2-7; 11 bases match TRBD1. The sequenced sample was peripheral blood. The CDR3 coding sequence is TGTGCCAGCAGCGGGACAGGGGGTACCGAGCAGTACTTC. This gives the protein CASSGTGGTEQYF.